These T cell receptor beta chains were read from a single sample in a study of molecular identifiers for immune sequencing clone quantification. TCRdb itself ran the PCR reads through MiXCR, one entry per CDR3 protein. This sample has some 590,000 distinct CDR3 sequences, with about 25% found just once. Material: naive CD8+ T cells from blood, with Jurkat cell RNA spiked in. All receptors come from a human donor in good health. Some libraries in this study had Jurkat cell RNA spiked in. Both conserved end residues are part of each CDR3. D genes are given only for firm matches. Clone size is stated in some rows and not others, as once, few, many or a class when expanded.

V: TRBV28
D: NA
J: TRBJ2-7
length: 10
size: many
CDR3: CASSGLEQYF
DNA: TGTGCCAGCAGCGGCCTCGAGCAGTACTTC

V: TRBV7-9
D: NA
J: TRBJ2-2
length: 16
size: NA
CDR3: CASSVKYRANTGELFF
DNA: TGTGCCAGCAGCGTCAAGTACAGGGCCAACACCGGGGAGCTGTTTTTT

V: TRBV19
D: TRBD2
J: TRBJ2-7
length: 15
size: few
CDR3: CASSTGLAEYYEQYF
DNA: TGTGCCAGTAGTACGGGACTAGCGGAATACTACGAGCAGTACTTC

V: TRBV29-1
D: NA
J: TRBJ2-7
length: 12
size: few
CDR3: CSVWTVVNEQYF
DNA: TGCAGCGTCTGGACAGTAGTTAACGAGCAGTACTTC

V: TRBV6-2/TRBV6-3
D: NA
J: TRBJ2-3
length: 15
size: many
CDR3: CASIQNGLVTDTQYF
DNA: TGTGCCAGCATTCAAAACGGGCTTGTAACAGATACGCAGTATTTT

V: TRBV28
D: NA
J: TRBJ2-7
length: 15
size: few
CDR3: CASSLLDSYSYEQYF
DNA: TGTGCCAGCAGTTTATTGGACAGTTACTCCTACGAGCAGTACTTC

V: TRBV13
D: NA
J: TRBJ1-2
length: 8
size: NA
CDR3: CAGYGYTF
DNA: TGTGCCGGCTACGGCTACACCTTC

V: TRBV21-1
D: NA
J: TRBJ2-2
length: 17
size: many
CDR3: CASSKARGSLRAGELFF
DNA: TGTGCCAGCAGCAAAGCGCGGGGCAGTCTAAGAGCCGGGGAGCTGTTTTTT

V: TRBV7-9
D: NA
J: TRBJ2-3
length: 17
size: NA
CDR3: CASSSGWGGVRADTQYF
DNA: TGTGCCAGCAGCTCCGGGTGGGGCGGGGTACGAGCAGATACGCAGTATTTT

V: TRBV12-3/TRBV12-4
D: NA
J: TRBJ2-5
length: 13
size: NA
CDR3: CASSLATRGTQYF
DNA: TGTGCCAGCAGTTTAGCCACACGGGGGACCCAGTACTTC

V: TRBV13
D: NA
J: TRBJ2-5
length: 15
size: many
CDR3: CASSPERGTQETQYF
DNA: TGTGCCAGCAGCCCCGAGAGGGGGACCCAAGAGACCCAGTACTTC

V: TRBV7-9
D: NA
J: TRBJ1-1
length: 15
size: few
CDR3: CASSLGRGEDTEAFF
DNA: TGTGCCAGCAGCCTTGGGAGGGGCGAGGACACTGAAGCTTTCTTT

V: TRBV10-3
D: NA
J: TRBJ1-1
length: 13
size: NA
CDR3: CAIRVMMNTEAFF
DNA: TGTGCCATCAGGGTGATGATGAACACTGAAGCTTTCTTT

V: TRBV27
D: TRBD2
J: TRBJ2-1
length: 16
size: NA
CDR3: CASSLSFGRAYLEQFF
DNA: TGTGCCAGCAGTTTATCCTTCGGGAGGGCCTATCTTGAGCAGTTCTTC

V: TRBV18
D: NA
J: TRBJ1-1
length: 15
size: many
CDR3: CASSSIGGRGAEAFF
DNA: TGTGCCAGCTCATCGATCGGGGGGCGAGGGGCTGAAGCTTTCTTT

V: TRBV4-1
D: TRBD2
J: TRBJ2-5
length: 17
size: few
CDR3: CASSQATSGGEWETQYF
DNA: TGCGCCAGCAGCCAGGCGACTAGCGGGGGGGAATGGGAGACCCAGTACTTC

V: TRBV6-5
D: TRBD1
J: TRBJ2-3
length: 16
size: many
CDR3: CASSLHRQGAGDTQYF
DNA: TGTGCCAGCAGCCTACACCGACAGGGGGCAGGGGATACGCAGTATTTT

V: TRBV4-1
D: TRBD1
J: TRBJ2-7
length: 17
size: NA
CDR3: CASSHPKWDRGDYEQYF
DNA: TGCGCCAGCAGCCACCCAAAGTGGGACAGGGGAGACTACGAGCAGTACTTC

V: TRBV12-3/TRBV12-4
D: NA
J: TRBJ1-3
length: 14
size: many
CDR3: CASSLYTPGNTIYF
DNA: TGTGCCAGCAGTTTATATACTCCTGGAAACACCATATATTTT

V: TRBV20-1
D: NA
J: TRBJ2-7
length: 12
size: NA
CDR3: CSARDQYYEQYF
DNA: TGCAGTGCTAGGGACCAGTACTACGAGCAGTACTTC

V: TRBV19
D: NA
J: TRBJ2-7
length: 15
size: few
CDR3: CASSISAWGAYEQYF
DNA: TGTGCCAGTAGTATTTCTGCGTGGGGGGCTTACGAGCAGTACTTC

V: TRBV7-2
D: NA
J: TRBJ2-7
length: 14
size: few
CDR3: CASSLEAGLGEQYF
DNA: TGTGCCAGCAGCTTAGAAGCAGGGTTGGGCGAGCAGTACTTC

V: TRBV30
D: NA
J: TRBJ2-3
length: 15
size: NA
CDR3: CASSQPWTAPDAQYF
DNA: TGCGCCAGCAGTCAACCCTGGACAGCTCCAGATGCGCAGTATTTT

V: TRBV9
D: TRBD2
J: TRBJ2-3
length: 16
size: few
CDR3: CASGALGAGPGDTQYF
DNA: TGTGCCAGCGGCGCCTTAGGAGCGGGGCCCGGAGATACGCAGTATTTT

V: TRBV7-9
D: NA
J: TRBJ2-1
length: 12
size: many
CDR3: CASSLVGSEQFF
DNA: TGTGCCAGCAGCTTAGTGGGGAGTGAGCAGTTCTTC

V: TRBV2
D: NA
J: TRBJ2-7
length: 14
size: few
CDR3: CASSQTGAGFEQYF
DNA: TGTGCCAGCAGCCAAACCGGGGCAGGCTTCGAGCAGTACTTC

V: TRBV5-1
D: TRBD1
J: TRBJ2-3
length: 15
size: few
CDR3: CASTPGTGNTDTQYF
DNA: TGCGCCAGCACCCCTGGGACAGGGAACACAGATACGCAGTATTTT

V: TRBV9
D: NA
J: TRBJ2-7
length: 14
size: NA
CDR3: CASSVDSGAYEQYF
DNA: TGTGCCAGCAGCGTAGACAGTGGTGCCTACGAGCAGTACTTC

V: TRBV4-3
D: NA
J: TRBJ1-4
length: 15
size: NA
CDR3: CASSQEDATNEKLFF
DNA: TGCGCCAGCAGCCAGGAGGATGCAACTAATGAAAAACTGTTTTTT

V: TRBV10-2
D: NA
J: TRBJ2-2
length: 12
size: many
CDR3: CASSEGSGELFF
DNA: TGCGCCAGCAGTGAAGGGTCCGGGGAGCTGTTTTTT

V: TRBV28
D: NA
J: TRBJ1-5
length: 14
size: few
CDR3: CASSFEVSGQPQHF
DNA: TGTGCCAGCAGTTTCGAGGTTAGTGGTCAGCCCCAGCATTTT

V: TRBV6-2/TRBV6-3
D: NA
J: TRBJ2-1
length: 17
size: NA
CDR3: CASSYGEGLSSYNEQFF
DNA: TGTGCCAGCAGTTACGGGGAAGGTCTGAGCTCCTACAATGAGCAGTTCTTC

V: TRBV19
D: TRBD2
J: TRBJ2-1
length: 15
size: NA
CDR3: CASSMGGRIYNEQFF
DNA: TGTGCCAGTAGTATGGGCGGGAGAATCTACAATGAGCAGTTCTTC

V: TRBV19
D: NA
J: TRBJ2-3
length: 15
size: many
CDR3: CASSIRQLPTDTQYF
DNA: TGTGCCAGTAGTATCCGACAGTTACCCACAGATACGCAGTATTTT

V: TRBV19
D: NA
J: TRBJ1-2
length: 14
size: NA
CDR3: CASSISGAGYGYTF
DNA: TGTGCCAGTAGTATCTCGGGCGCGGGTTATGGCTACACCTTC

V: TRBV20-1
D: TRBD1
J: TRBJ2-5
length: 13
size: many
CDR3: CSAEQGAQETQYF
DNA: TGCAGTGCAGAACAGGGGGCTCAGGAGACCCAGTACTTC

V: TRBV20-1
D: TRBD1
J: TRBJ1-5
length: 14
size: many
CDR3: CSAPRQGGNQPQHF
DNA: TGCAGTGCTCCGCGACAGGGAGGCAATCAGCCCCAGCATTTT

V: TRBV6-6
D: NA
J: TRBJ2-4
length: 14
size: many
CDR3: CASSSDLQINKSFF
DNA: TGTGCCAGCAGTTCCGATCTACAGATAAACAAATCCTTTTTC

V: TRBV19
D: NA
J: TRBJ2-5
length: 13
size: NA
CDR3: CASSIRVPETQYF
DNA: TGTGCCAGTAGTATCCGAGTGCCAGAGACCCAGTACTTC

V: TRBV7-9
D: TRBD1
J: TRBJ2-1
length: 15
size: NA
CDR3: CASSSTTGQGNEQFF
DNA: TGTGCCAGCAGCTCAACCACGGGACAGGGCAATGAGCAGTTCTTC

V: TRBV28
D: NA
J: TRBJ2-6
length: 15
size: many
CDR3: CASSFGRSGANVLTF
DNA: TGCGCCAGCAGTTTCGGTAGGTCCGGGGCCAACGTCCTGACTTTC

V: TRBV6-2/TRBV6-3
D: TRBD1
J: TRBJ1-5
length: 15
size: few
CDR3: CASSQRDRGFQPQHF
DNA: TGTGCCAGCAGCCAGAGGGACAGGGGATTTCAGCCCCAGCATTTT

V: TRBV19
D: NA
J: TRBJ2-3
length: 16
size: NA
CDR3: CASSIDAGGPSSTQYF
DNA: TGTGCCAGTAGTATAGATGCAGGGGGGCCCTCTTCTACGCAGTATTTT

V: TRBV6-2/TRBV6-3
D: NA
J: TRBJ2-1
length: 13
size: NA
CDR3: CATEPGLYNEQFF
DNA: TGTGCCACCGAACCGGGACTCTATAATGAGCAGTTCTTC

V: TRBV19
D: NA
J: TRBJ2-1
length: 14
size: NA
CDR3: CASNFGRSYNEQFF
DNA: TGTGCCAGTAACTTTGGCAGGTCCTACAATGAGCAGTTCTTC

V: TRBV29-1
D: NA
J: TRBJ2-5
length: 13
size: many
CDR3: CSVEDLYGETQYF
DNA: TGCAGCGTTGAAGATCTATATGGGGAGACCCAGTACTTC

V: TRBV6-6
D: TRBD1
J: TRBJ2-7
length: 16
size: many
CDR3: CASSTLPGTGGYEQYF
DNA: TGTGCCAGCAGCACCCTCCCCGGGACAGGGGGATACGAGCAGTACTTC

V: TRBV20-1
D: TRBD2
J: TRBJ2-1
length: 16
size: NA
CDR3: CSARESSGRGYNEQFF
DNA: TGCAGTGCTAGAGAATCTAGCGGGAGGGGTTACAATGAGCAGTTCTTC

V: TRBV7-9
D: TRBD1
J: TRBJ2-7
length: 15
size: NA
CDR3: CASSSSIDRGYEQYF
DNA: TGTGCCAGCAGCTCATCAATCGACAGGGGCTACGAGCAGTACTTC

V: TRBV27
D: NA
J: TRBJ2-7
length: 15
size: few
CDR3: CASSLSPQGPYEQYF
DNA: TGTGCCAGCAGTTTATCTCCCCAGGGGCCCTACGAGCAGTACTTC

V: TRBV7-2
D: TRBD2
J: TRBJ2-7
length: 15
size: NA
CDR3: CASRTTSFSSYEQYF
DNA: TGTGCCAGCAGGACGACTAGCTTTAGCTCCTACGAGCAGTACTTC

V: TRBV7-3
D: TRBD1
J: TRBJ1-1
length: 15
size: few
CDR3: CASSSTGGLGTEAFF
DNA: TGTGCCAGCAGCTCCACAGGGGGCTTGGGCACTGAAGCTTTCTTT

V: TRBV4-3
D: NA
J: TRBJ2-1
length: 17
size: few
CDR3: CASSQDSGSSSYNEQFF
DNA: TGCGCCAGCAGCCAAGATTCAGGGTCCAGCTCCTACAATGAGCAGTTCTTC

V: TRBV20-1
D: TRBD2
J: TRBJ2-7
length: 16
size: many
CDR3: CSARSLAGTSSYEQYF
DNA: TGCAGTGCCCGAAGCTTAGCGGGTACGAGCTCCTACGAGCAGTACTTC